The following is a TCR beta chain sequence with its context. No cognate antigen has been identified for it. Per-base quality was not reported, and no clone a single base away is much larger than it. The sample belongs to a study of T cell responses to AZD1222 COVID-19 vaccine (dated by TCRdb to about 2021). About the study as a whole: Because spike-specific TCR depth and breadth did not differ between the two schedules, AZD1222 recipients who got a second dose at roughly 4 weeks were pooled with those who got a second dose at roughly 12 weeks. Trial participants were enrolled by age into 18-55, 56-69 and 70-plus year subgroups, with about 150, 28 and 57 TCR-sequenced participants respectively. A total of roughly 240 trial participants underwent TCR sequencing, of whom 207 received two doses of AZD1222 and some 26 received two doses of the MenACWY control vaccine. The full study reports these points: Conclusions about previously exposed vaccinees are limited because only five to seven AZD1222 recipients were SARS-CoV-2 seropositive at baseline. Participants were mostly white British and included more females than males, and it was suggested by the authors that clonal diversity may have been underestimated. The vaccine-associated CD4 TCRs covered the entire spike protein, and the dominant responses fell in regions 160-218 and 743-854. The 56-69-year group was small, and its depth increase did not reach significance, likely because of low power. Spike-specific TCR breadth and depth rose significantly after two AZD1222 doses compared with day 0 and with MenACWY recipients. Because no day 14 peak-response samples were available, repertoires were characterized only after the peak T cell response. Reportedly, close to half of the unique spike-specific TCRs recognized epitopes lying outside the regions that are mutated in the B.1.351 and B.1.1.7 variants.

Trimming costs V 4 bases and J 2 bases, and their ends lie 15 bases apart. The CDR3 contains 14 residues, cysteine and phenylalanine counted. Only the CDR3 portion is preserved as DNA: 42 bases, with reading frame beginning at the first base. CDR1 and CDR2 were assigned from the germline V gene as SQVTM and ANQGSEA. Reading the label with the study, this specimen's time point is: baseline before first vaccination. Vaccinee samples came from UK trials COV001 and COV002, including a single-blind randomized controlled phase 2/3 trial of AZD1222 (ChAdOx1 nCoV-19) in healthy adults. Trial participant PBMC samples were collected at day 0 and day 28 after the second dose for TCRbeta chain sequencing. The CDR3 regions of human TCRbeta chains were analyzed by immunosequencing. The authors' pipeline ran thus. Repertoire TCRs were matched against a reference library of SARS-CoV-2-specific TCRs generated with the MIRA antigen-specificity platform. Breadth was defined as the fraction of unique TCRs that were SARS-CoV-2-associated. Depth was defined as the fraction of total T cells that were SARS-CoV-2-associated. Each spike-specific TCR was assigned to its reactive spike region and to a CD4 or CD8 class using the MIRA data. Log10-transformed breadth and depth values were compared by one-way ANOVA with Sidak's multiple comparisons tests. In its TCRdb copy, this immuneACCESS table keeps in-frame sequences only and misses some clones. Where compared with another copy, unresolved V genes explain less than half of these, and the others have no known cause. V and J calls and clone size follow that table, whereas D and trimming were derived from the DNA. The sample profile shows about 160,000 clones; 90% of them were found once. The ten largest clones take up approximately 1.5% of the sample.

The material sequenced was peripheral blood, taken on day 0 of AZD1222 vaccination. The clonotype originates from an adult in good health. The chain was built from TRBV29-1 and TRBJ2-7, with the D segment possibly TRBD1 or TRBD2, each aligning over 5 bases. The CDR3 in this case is CSVAYRDGAYEQYF. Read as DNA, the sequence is TGCAGCGTTGCTTACCGGGACGGAGCCTACGAGCAGTACTTC.